This T cell receptor (beta chain) was captured in a study of cytotoxic CD8 clonotypes in ibrutinib-treated CLL. Study-wide findings and caveats: Clonality increased with ibrutinib response but returned toward baseline at progression. Samples were collected at differing times from sustained-remission and progressing patients.

The CDR3 is 15 amino acids. After removal of 5 bases from V and 8 bases from J, the junction contained 12 bases not matched to a gene. Germline values: CDR1 MNHEY, CDR2 SVGAGI. Measured with immunoSEQ multiplex PCR; TCRdb has only the in-frame clones, and not every one. The sample consists of approximately 320,000 clones, roughly 70% of them appearing once. This clone showed up just a few times. Its cognate antigen is unknown. The TCR was taken from a human donor with chronic lymphocytic leukemia. The chain combines TRBV6-5 with TRBJ1-2, with TRBD1 identical over 9 bases. The material sequenced was PBMCs, taken after 36 months of ibrutinib treatment. The CDR3: CASSRRDRVSLGYTF. Here the CDR3 DNA reads TGTGCCAGCAGTCGCCGGGACAGGGTGTCGTTGGGCTACACCTTC.